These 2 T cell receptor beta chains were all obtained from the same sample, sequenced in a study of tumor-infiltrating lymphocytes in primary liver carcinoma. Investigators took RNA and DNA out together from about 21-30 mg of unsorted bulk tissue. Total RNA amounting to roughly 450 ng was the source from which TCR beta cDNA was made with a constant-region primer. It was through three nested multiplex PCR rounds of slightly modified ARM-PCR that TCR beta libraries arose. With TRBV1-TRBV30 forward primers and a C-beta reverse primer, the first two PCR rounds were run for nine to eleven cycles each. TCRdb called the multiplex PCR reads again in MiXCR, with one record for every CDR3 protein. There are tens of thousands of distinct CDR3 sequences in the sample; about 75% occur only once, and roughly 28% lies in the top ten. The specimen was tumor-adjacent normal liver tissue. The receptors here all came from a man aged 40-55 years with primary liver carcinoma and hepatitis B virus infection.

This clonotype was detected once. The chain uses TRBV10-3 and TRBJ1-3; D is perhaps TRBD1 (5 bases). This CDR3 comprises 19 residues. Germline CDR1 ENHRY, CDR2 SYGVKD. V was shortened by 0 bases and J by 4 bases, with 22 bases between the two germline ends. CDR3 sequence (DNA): TGTGCCATCAGTGAGTCGGATGTCCCCTTTAGGGGTGAAGGAAACACCATATATTTT. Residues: CAISESDVPFRGEGNTIYF.

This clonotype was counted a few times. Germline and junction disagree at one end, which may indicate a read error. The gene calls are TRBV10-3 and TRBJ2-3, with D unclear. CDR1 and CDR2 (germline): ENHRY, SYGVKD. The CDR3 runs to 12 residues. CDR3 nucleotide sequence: TGTGCCTGTGGTAATGAGATAGATACGCAGTATTTC. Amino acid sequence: CACGNEIDTQYF.